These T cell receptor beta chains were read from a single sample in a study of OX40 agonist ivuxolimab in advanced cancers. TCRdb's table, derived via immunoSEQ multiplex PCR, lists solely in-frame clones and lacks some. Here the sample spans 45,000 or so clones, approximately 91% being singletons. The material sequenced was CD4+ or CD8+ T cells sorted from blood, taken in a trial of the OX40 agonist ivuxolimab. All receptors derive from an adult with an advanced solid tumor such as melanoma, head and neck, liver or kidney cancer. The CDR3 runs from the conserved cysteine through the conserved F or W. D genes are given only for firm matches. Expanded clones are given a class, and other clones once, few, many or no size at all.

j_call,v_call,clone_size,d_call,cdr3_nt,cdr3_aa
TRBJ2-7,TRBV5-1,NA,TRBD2,TGCGCCAGCAGCTACGGGACTAGCGGGAGTAACTCCTACGAGCAGTACTTC,CASSYGTSGSNSYEQYF
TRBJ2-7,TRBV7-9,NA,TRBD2,TGTGCCAGCAGCTTAGTAGCGGGAGGGCCCTCAGGGCAGTACTTC,CASSLVAGGPSGQYF
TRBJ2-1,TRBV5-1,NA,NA,TGCGCCAGCAGCTTGGTAGGGCTCCATGAGCAGTTCTTC,CASSLVGLHEQFF
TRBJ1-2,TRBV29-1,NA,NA,TGCAGCGTTGAAGTCGCGGTGGCTTCGGCTGGCTATGGCTACACCTTC,CSVEVAVASAGYGYTF
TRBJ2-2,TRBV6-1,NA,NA,TGTGCCAGCAGTGAAGCCGCTCTAGTTCTGGGGAACACCGGGGAGCTGTTTTTT,CASSEAALVLGNTGELFF
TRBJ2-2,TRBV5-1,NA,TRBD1,TGCGCCAGCAGCTTAGGACAGGGGTCACCGGTGGAGCTGTTTTTT,CASSLGQGSPVELFF
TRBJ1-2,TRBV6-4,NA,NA,TGTGCCAGCAGTGACAAGGAGGGGGCTAACTATGGCTACACCTTC,CASSDKEGANYGYTF
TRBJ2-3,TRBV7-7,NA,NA,TGTGCTAGCAGCCCGGGACCACCCACAGATACGCAGTATTTT,CASSPGPPTDTQYF
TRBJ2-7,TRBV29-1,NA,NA,TGCAGCGTTGGGTGGGACTTAGAGTACGAGCAGTACTTC,CSVGWDLEYEQYF
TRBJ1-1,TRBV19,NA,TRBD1,TGTGCCAGTGGGTGGACAGGGGGCGAAGGAGCTTTCTTT,CASGWTGGEGAFF
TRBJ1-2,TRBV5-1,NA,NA,TGCGCCAGCAGCTTGGACGGGGACCTAGGGGATGGCTACACCTTC,CASSLDGDLGDGYTF
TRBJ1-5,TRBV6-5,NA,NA,TGTGCCAGCAGCCCTGGACAGCTCAATCAGCCCCAGCATTTT,CASSPGQLNQPQHF
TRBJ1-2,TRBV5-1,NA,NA,TGCGCCAGCAGCTTGAGTTCGGCTAACTATGGCTACACCTTC,CASSLSSANYGYTF
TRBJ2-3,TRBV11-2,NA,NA,TGTGCCAGCAGCTTAGGTTCTAGCGTAATCACAGATACGCAGTATTTT,CASSLGSSVITDTQYF
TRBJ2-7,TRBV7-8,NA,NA,TGTGCCAGCAGCTTAGCAAACGGGATTGCAAGCGAGCAGTACTTC,CASSLANGIASEQYF
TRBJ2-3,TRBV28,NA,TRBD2,TGTGCCAGCAGTCTTAGCGGGAGAATCACAGATACGCAGTATTTT,CASSLSGRITDTQYF
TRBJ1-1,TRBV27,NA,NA,TGTGCCAGCAGTTTGGGACGCAGAGGGGCCACTGAAGCTTTCTTT,CASSLGRRGATEAFF
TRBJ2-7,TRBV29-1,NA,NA,TGCAGCGTTGCGGGGAACTCCTACGAGCAGTACTTC,CSVAGNSYEQYF
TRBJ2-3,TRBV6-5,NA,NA,TGTGCCAGCAGTTCCACCTTTTCAGATACGCAGTATTTT,CASSSTFSDTQYF
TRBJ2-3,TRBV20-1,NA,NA,TGCAGTGCGTCGGTCCGGGATACGCAGTATTTT,CSASVRDTQYF
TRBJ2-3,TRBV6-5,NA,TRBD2,TGTGCCAGCAGCTATAGCGGGACGGCAGATACGCAGTATTTT,CASSYSGTADTQYF
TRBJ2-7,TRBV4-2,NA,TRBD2,TGTGCCAGCAGCCAAGAAGCGGCTAGCGGGAGCTACGAGCAGTACTTC,CASSQEAASGSYEQYF
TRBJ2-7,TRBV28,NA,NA,TGTGCCAGCAGCCGGCCTTTGGGGGAGCAGTACTTC,CASSRPLGEQYF
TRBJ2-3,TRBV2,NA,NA,TGTGCCAGCAGAGTAGCCGGCAGGTTGTCAGATACGCAGTATTTT,CASRVAGRLSDTQYF
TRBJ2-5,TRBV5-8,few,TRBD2,TGTGCCAGCAGCTTGGGACTAGCGGGAGGGGTAGGAGAGACCCAGTACTTC,CASSLGLAGGVGETQYF
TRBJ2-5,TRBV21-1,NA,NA,TGTGCCAGCAGCAAAGGTGCGGGGATGACAAAGACCCAGTACTTC,CASSKGAGMTKTQYF
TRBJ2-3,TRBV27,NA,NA,TGTGCCAGCAGTTTAGGTAATACGCAGTATTTT,CASSLGNTQYF
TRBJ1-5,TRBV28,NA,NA,TGTGCCAGCAGGCCGCAGATTTCCCATCAGCCCCAGCATTTT,CASRPQISHQPQHF
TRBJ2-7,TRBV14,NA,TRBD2,TGTGCCAGCAGCCAAGAGTCCGGGAGGGCGGGCGAGCAGTACTTC,CASSQESGRAGEQYF
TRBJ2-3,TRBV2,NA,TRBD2,TGTGCCAGCACTGCCATGGGACTAAGCACAGATACGCAGTATTTT,CASTAMGLSTDTQYF
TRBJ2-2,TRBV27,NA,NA,TGTGCCAGCAGTCCACCGAACACCGGGGAGCTGTTTTTT,CASSPPNTGELFF
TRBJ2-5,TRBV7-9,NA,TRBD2,TGTGCCAGCAGCTTATGGGTAGCGGGGGCCCAAGAGACCCAGTACTTC,CASSLWVAGAQETQYF
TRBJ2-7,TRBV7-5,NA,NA,TGTGTCAGAAGCTTTTGGGACAAATGTTCGTACGAGCAGTACTTC,CVRSFWDKCSYEQYF
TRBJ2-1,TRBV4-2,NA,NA,TGTGCCAGCAGCCAAGATGCCGATAATGAGCAGTTCTTC,CASSQDADNEQFF
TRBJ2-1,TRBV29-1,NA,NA,TGCAGCGTTGAGGTGTCGGTTTATGAGCAGTTCTTC,CSVEVSVYEQFF
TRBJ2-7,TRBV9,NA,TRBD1,TGTGCCAGCAGCCCGCGGGGGACAGGGGGTCTCGAGCAGTACTTC,CASSPRGTGGLEQYF
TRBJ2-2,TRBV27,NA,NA,TGTGCCAGCAGCCTCCCGTCGGGGGAGCTGTTTTTT,CASSLPSGELFF
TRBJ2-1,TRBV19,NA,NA,TGTGCCAGTAGTATGACACTCTACAATGAGCAGTTCTTC,CASSMTLYNEQFF
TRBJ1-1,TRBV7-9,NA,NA,TGTGCCAGCAGCTTACAAGGGGAAAACACTGAAGCTTTCTTT,CASSLQGENTEAFF
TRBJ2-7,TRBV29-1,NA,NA,TGCAGCGTTGAGGGCAGGGGAGACGAGCAGTACTTC,CSVEGRGDEQYF
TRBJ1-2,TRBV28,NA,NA,TGTGCCAGCAGTTTATCGGGTGACTATGGCTACACCTTC,CASSLSGDYGYTF
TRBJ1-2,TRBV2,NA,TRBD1,TGTGCCAGCAGTGAAGTATATCCAGGGGGCCATGGCTACACCTTC,CASSEVYPGGHGYTF
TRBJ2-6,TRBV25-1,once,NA,TGTGCCAGCGGCTGGACAAGTGGGGCCAACGTCCTGACTTTC,CASGWTSGANVLTF
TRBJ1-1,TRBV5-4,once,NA,TGTGCCAGCAGCCAAGGCGCCACTGAAGCTTTCTTT,CASSQGATEAFF
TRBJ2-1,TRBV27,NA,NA,TGTGCCAGCAGTTTAGGGGCGGGGTGGGGCCACAATGAGCAGTTCTTC,CASSLGAGWGHNEQFF
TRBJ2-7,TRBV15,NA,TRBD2,TGTGCCACCAGCGCCGGACTAGCGGGACCCTACGAGCAGTACTTC,CATSAGLAGPYEQYF
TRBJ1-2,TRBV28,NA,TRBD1,TGTGCCAGCAGCCCGACAGGGCTGGATGGCTACACCTTC,CASSPTGLDGYTF
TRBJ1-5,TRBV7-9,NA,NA,TGTGCCAGCAGCTTGTCCGGCTACAATCAGCCCCAGCATTTT,CASSLSGYNQPQHF
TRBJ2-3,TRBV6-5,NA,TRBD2,TGTGTCAGCAGTTACGGACTAGCGGGGATATCAGATACGCAGTATTTT,CVSSYGLAGISDTQYF
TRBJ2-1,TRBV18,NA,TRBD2,TGTGCCAGCTCATCCAGCGGGAGCTCCTACAATGAGCAGTTCTTC,CASSSSGSSYNEQFF
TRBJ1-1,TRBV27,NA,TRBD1,TGTGCCAGCAGTTCCACTTCACAGGGGCCGGCTGAAGCTTTCTTT,CASSSTSQGPAEAFF